This T cell receptor (beta chain) originates from a study of CD8 T cells in ankylosing spondylitis. Study conclusions and caveats: As reported, disease-linked clones showed significant enrichment in matched ankylosing spondylitis synovial fluid. Seemingly characteristic of ankylosing spondylitis blood was a TCR beta motif consisting of about 8 highly homologous variants.

V dropped 6 bases and J dropped 2; count of bases not matched to a gene: 5. The germline CDR1 and CDR2 sequences are DFQATT and SNEGSKA (reference sequence). This CDR3 spans 13 amino acids. In the case of this clonotype: Its target is not known.

The authors made TCR beta libraries by quantitative 5'-RACE with molecular barcodes. MiXCR was run by TCRdb on the 5' RACE reads, yielding one entry per CDR3 protein. The sample holds roughly 260,000 distinct CDR3 sequences, about 19% seen once. This clonotype was sampled from a male donor with ankylosing spondylitis or in good health (not recorded which). The sequenced sample consisted of blood, either unsorted or a sorted T cell fraction (not recorded which). The rearrangement links TRBV20-1 to TRBJ1-1; TRBD1 aligns across 8 bases. The CDR3 sequence: CSASDRGNTEAFF. Here the CDR3 DNA reads TGCAGTGCATCAGACAGGGGTAACACTGAAGCTTTCTTT.